One and the same sample provided the 7 T cell receptor beta chains below, sequenced in a study of CD8 T cells in Susac syndrome. Reverse transcription of roughly 0.45 to 1 ug RNA was performed with random hexamers. TCRdb re-called the immunoSEQ multiplex PCR reads through MiXCR, storing one row per CDR3 protein. The table records a few hundred thousand distinct CDR3 sequences, 90% to 95% of them present only once. The sequencing sample was made of CD8+ T cells from PBMCs. Receptors originate from a human donor with multiple sclerosis.

V usage is TRBV15 and J usage is TRBJ2-5; D is unresolved. Per germline, CDR1 LNHNV and CDR2 YYDKDF (reference sequence). V was cut by 4 bases and J by 2 bases, with 14 bases left in between. This CDR3 is built from 15 residues. CDR3 region: CATSNRRQAQETQYF. CDR3 bases: TGTGCCACCAGCAATCGAAGGCAGGCACAAGAGACCCAGTACTTC. The entire variable domain, with the rest obtained from reference TRBV15 and TRBJ2-5, is as follows: DAMVIQNPRYQVTQFGKPVTLSCSQTLNHNVMYWYQQKSSQAPKLLFHYYDKDFNNEADTPDNFQSRRPNTSFCFLDIRSPGLGDTAMYLCATSNRRQAQETQYFGPGTRLLVL.

The rearrangement joins TRBV7-9 to TRBJ1-1; possibly TRBD1 for D (6 bases). The germline gives CDR1 SEHNR, CDR2 FQNEAQ (reference sequence). This CDR3 contains 16 residues. The ends were cut back, 2 bases at V and 1 base at J, with 14 bases in the middle. The CDR3 loop is CASSLLGAGGNTEAFF. The DNA for the CDR3 is TGTGCCAGCAGCTTACTGGGGGCCGGCGGGAACACTGAAGCTTTCTTT.

For this clonotype: Compared with germline, one end of the junction differs, possibly owing to a read error. V is TRBV5-4 and J is TRBJ2-5; D is ambiguous. Germline V CDR1 and CDR2: SGHNT, YYREEE (reference sequence). The CDR3 is 15 amino acids. CDR3 loop: CASTEAVGGVLSQHF. The CDR3, as DNA: TGTGCCAGCACGGAAGCTGTAGGTGGGGTTTTAAGCCAGCACTTC.

The chain employs TRBV13 and TRBJ1-2, with 10 nucleotides matching TRBD1. Unmatched junction bases numbered 7, after V lost 5 bases and J lost 1 base. The CDR3 has 16 residues. Per the germline V gene, CDR1 is PRHDT and CDR2 is FYEKMQ (reference sequence). This chain's CDR3 is CASSRDRGRGNYGYTF. The CDR3 region has the DNA TGTGCCAGCAGCCGGGACAGGGGCCGCGGTAACTATGGCTACACCTTC.

The rearrangement joins TRBV2 to TRBJ2-1, with D possibly being TRBD1 or TRBD2 (5 bases each). The germline V and J ends were trimmed by 3 bases and 2 bases, with 11 bases remaining between them. The CDR3 extends over 15 amino acids. Germline CDR1 is SNHLY and CDR2 is FYNNEI. The CDR3 bases are TGTGCCAGCAGTGATGGGGGAGAACCCTACAATGAGCAGTTCTTC. Protein product: CASSDGGEPYNEQFF.

The V gene is TRBV12-3 or TRBV12-4, the J gene TRBJ1-5, with D tentatively TRBD1 (6 bases). CDR3 size: 13 residues. Trimming took off 5 bases at V and 4 bases at J, with 9 bases between the two ends. The CDR3 sequence is CASSRQVNQPQHF. CDR3 DNA sequence: TGTGCCAGCAGTAGACAGGTTAATCAGCCCCAGCATTTT.

The V call is TRBV20-1, the J call TRBJ2-7; 11 bases agree with TRBD2. After removal of 4 bases from V and 5 bases from J, the junction contained 4 bases not matched to a gene. This CDR3 is built from 13 residues. CDR1 DFQATT and CDR2 SNEGSKA come from the germline V gene (reference sequence). The CDR3 loop reads CSAKTSGGHEQYF. The DNA for the CDR3 is TGCAGTGCTAAAACTAGCGGGGGACACGAGCAGTACTTC.